Listed below are T cell receptor beta chains from one sample, sequenced in a study of Graves' ophthalmopathy and Graves' hyperthyroidism. In TCRdb, the multiplex PCR reads were re-called with MiXCR into one record per CDR3 protein. The table includes over a million distinct CDR3 sequences, about 38% detected once. Sequences were obtained from peripheral blood or thyroid tissue (not recorded which). The receptors derive from an adult man with Graves' hyperthyroidism. The CDR3 runs from the conserved cysteine through the conserved F or W. The order of the fields is clone size, J gene, V gene, D gene, CDR3 DNA, CDR3 protein. The D gene is left open where the match is weak. A row's size may be missing; if present it is once, few, many or a size class.

>once|TRBJ1-6|TRBV19|NA
TGTGCCAGTAGTATGTTAGGGGGTACGGATTCACCCCTCCACTTT
CASSMLGGTDSPLHF
>few|TRBJ1-2|TRBV29-1|NA
TGCAGCGTTGAAGCCCGGGGGACTAACTATGGCTACACCTTC
CSVEARGTNYGYTF
>few|TRBJ2-5|TRBV20-1|NA
TGCAGTGCCGCCCAACCTCCTGGGGAGACCCAGTACTTC
CSAAQPPGETQYF
>many|TRBJ1-2|TRBV7-2|TRBD1
TGTGCCAGCAGCCCCCGACAGGGCGGTGGCTACACCTTC
CASSPRQGGGYTF
>NA|TRBJ2-2|TRBV25-1|NA
TGTGCCAGCCGTTTTGGGACTCAGACCGGGGAGCTGTTTTTT
CASRFGTQTGELFF
>many|TRBJ2-7|TRBV15|NA
TGTGCCACCAGCAGCCCGGGACACTACGAGCAGTACTTC
CATSSPGHYEQYF
>many|TRBJ1-2|TRBV4-1|NA
TGCGCCAGCAGCCATATATCAGGGCTTGATGGCTACACCTTC
CASSHISGLDGYTF
>few|TRBJ1-6|TRBV6-5|TRBD1
TGTGCCAGCACCAGACAGGGAATTTCACCCCTCCACTTT
CASTRQGISPLHF
>NA|TRBJ1-2|TRBV10-3|TRBD1
TGTGCCCCCGGACAGGGACGGGGAGGCTACACCTTC
CAPGQGRGGYTF
>NA|TRBJ1-4|TRBV29-1|NA
TGCAGCGTGGGGGGGGTCGTGGCAGGAGGGGGTGAAAAACTGGTTTTT
CSVGGVVAGGGEKLVF
>few|TRBJ2-7|TRBV29-1|TRBD2
TGCAGCGTTGAACTACTAGCGGGAGTGGGCGAGCAGTACTTC
CSVELLAGVGEQYF
>many|TRBJ2-7|TRBV27|TRBD2
TGTGCCAGCGGGGGAGGGGATGACGAGCAGTACTTC
CASGGGDDEQYF
>NA|TRBJ1-2|TRBV25-1|NA
TGTGCCAACAGGGTCGGTTATGGCTACACCTTC
CANRVGYGYTF
>many|TRBJ2-6|TRBV11-2|TRBD2
TGTGCCAGCCGAACCCTAAGAGGTACAGCGGGAGAGAGATCTGGGGCCAACGTCCTGACTTTC
CASRTLRGTAGERSGANVLTF
>few|TRBJ1-5|TRBV12-3/TRBV12-4|NA
TGTGCCAGCAGTTTGCAGTGGGGCGGCAATCAGCCCCAGCATTTT
CASSLQWGGNQPQHF
>few|TRBJ2-7|TRBV20-1|TRBD2
TGCAGTGCTAGTGGTTCCGGTAGCGGGAGAGGCGAGCAGTACTTC
CSASGSGSGRGEQYF
>NA|TRBJ1-2|TRBV7-8|NA
TGTGCCAGCAGCACCCTAGGTATTGGGCTCCCGGGCTACACCTTC
CASSTLGIGLPGYTF
>many|TRBJ2-7|TRBV7-2|TRBD1
TGTGCCAGCAGTAGGGGGACAGCTATCTCCTACGAGCAGTACTTC
CASSRGTAISYEQYF
>NA|TRBJ2-1|TRBV24-1|NA
TGTGCCACCAGAAGGACGGGATACAATGAGCAGTTCTTC
CATRRTGYNEQFF
>once|TRBJ1-1|TRBV12-3/TRBV12-4|NA
TGTGCCAGCAGTTCGACAGTGGATGAAGCTTTCTTT
CASSSTVDEAFF
>few|TRBJ1-2|TRBV30|NA
TGTGCCTGGAGTGTACAGAGGGCTGGCTACACCTTC
CAWSVQRAGYTF
>NA|TRBJ1-1|TRBV2|NA
TGTGCCAGCAGGGGAACAGGGTGGAACACTGAAGCTTTCTTT
CASRGTGWNTEAFF
>few|TRBJ2-7|TRBV9|TRBD1
TGTGCCAGCAGCCCGGGACAGGGGCCTTCCTACGAGCAGTACTTC
CASSPGQGPSYEQYF
>NA|TRBJ1-4|TRBV9|NA
TGTGCCAGCAGCGTAGGGGGCCGCGGGAATGAAAAACTGTTTTTT
CASSVGGRGNEKLFF
>NA|TRBJ1-2|TRBV7-3|NA
TGTGCCAGCAGCTTAAGGGGCGATAACTATGGCTACACCTTC
CASSLRGDNYGYTF
>many|TRBJ1-1|TRBV7-2|NA
TGTGCCAGCAGCTTAAGGTACAAGAACACTGAAGCTTTCTTT
CASSLRYKNTEAFF
>NA|TRBJ2-3|TRBV2|NA
TGTGCCAGCAGGAACGGGGATACGCAGTATTTT
CASRNGDTQYF
>NA|TRBJ1-5|TRBV2|TRBD1
TGTGCCAGCAGAGGGGACAGTCCTAATCAGCCCCAGCATTTT
CASRGDSPNQPQHF
>NA|TRBJ1-5|TRBV12-3/TRBV12-4|TRBD1
TGTGCCAGCAGTTCAACGGGACAGGGGGTGAGCAATCAGCCCCAGCATTTT
CASSSTGQGVSNQPQHF
>NA|TRBJ1-5|TRBV3-1|TRBD1
TGTGCCAGCAGCAAAACAGGGGTTAGTCAGCCCCAGCATTTT
CASSKTGVSQPQHF
>many|TRBJ1-5|TRBV6-1|NA
TGTGCCAGCAGTGGTGAGGATCAGCCCCAGCATTTT
CASSGEDQPQHF
>many|TRBJ2-7|TRBV7-2|NA
TGTGCCAGCAGTTCCGGCCCCGAGCAGTACTTC
CASSSGPEQYF
>few|TRBJ1-2|TRBV10-3|TRBD1
TGTGCCATCAGTGGACGGGACAGGGGAGTCGGCTACACCTTC
CAISGRDRGVGYTF
>few|TRBJ2-5|TRBV5-4|TRBD2
TGTGCCAGCAGCTGGACTAGCGGGAGCGTGGAGACCCAGTACTTC
CASSWTSGSVETQYF
>many|TRBJ2-7|TRBV7-8|NA
TGTGCCAGCAGCCCCGGGATACAGTTTGGCTCCTACGAGCAGTACTTC
CASSPGIQFGSYEQYF
>NA|TRBJ2-7|TRBV10-2|NA
TGTGCCAGCAGGGGGGCCGAACGGATTTACGAGCAGTACTTC
CASRGAERIYEQYF
>many|TRBJ1-2|TRBV10-3|NA
TGTGCCATATCCGGGACACTTAACTATGGCTACACCTTC
CAISGTLNYGYTF
>NA|TRBJ1-1|TRBV7-2|TRBD1
TGTGCCAGCAGCTTACGGCGGGGGACAGGGGTCATGAACACTGAAGCTTTCTTT
CASSLRRGTGVMNTEAFF
>NA|TRBJ2-7|TRBV12-3/TRBV12-4|TRBD2
TGTGCCAGCAGTCGTTCCGGGACTAGCGGCATTCCCTACGAGCAGTACTTC
CASSRSGTSGIPYEQYF
>few|TRBJ1-2|TRBV15|NA
TGTGCCACCAGCAGAAAAGCCAGGACAGCTTGGGAGTACACCTTC
CATSRKARTAWEYTF
>few|TRBJ2-5|TRBV27|NA
TGTGCCAGCAGTTTGGAGGGGTCGGAGACCCAGTACTTC
CASSLEGSETQYF
>few|TRBJ2-7|TRBV20-1|NA
TGCAGTGCTAGTAGGCAGTTATACGAGCAGTACTTC
CSASRQLYEQYF
>few|TRBJ2-7|TRBV7-2|TRBD2
TGTGCCAGCAGCTTAACCGGTAGGACTAGCGGGATAGGGTCCTACGAGCAGTACTTC
CASSLTGRTSGIGSYEQYF
>many|TRBJ1-6|TRBV19|NA
TGTGCCAGTAGTACCTCCCTTAATTCACCCCTCCACTTT
CASSTSLNSPLHF
>many|TRBJ1-1|TRBV20-1|TRBD1
TGCAGTGCCGCGGGGGACAGAAGGAACACTGAAGCTTTCTTT
CSAAGDRRNTEAFF
>many|TRBJ1-1|TRBV5-1|NA
TGCGCCAGCAGCTTGGTGAGCGACACTGAAGCTTTCTTT
CASSLVSDTEAFF
>many|TRBJ2-7|TRBV25-1|NA
TGTGCCAGCAGTCCGGGACACAGGCTCTACGAGCAGTACTTC
CASSPGHRLYEQYF
>many|TRBJ1-1|TRBV19|NA
TGTGCCAGTAGTATAGAACGGAGCGAAGCTTTCTTT
CASSIERSEAFF
>many|TRBJ1-2|TRBV2|NA
TGTGCCAGCAGTGAAGAAGGTCGCGGCTACACCTTC
CASSEEGRGYTF
>NA|TRBJ1-5|TRBV15|TRBD1
TGTACCACCAGCAGAGGACAGGGTTGGTCACAGCCCCAGCATTTT
CTTSRGQGWSQPQHF